The 24 T cell receptor beta chains presented below share a single source sample, sequenced in a study of blood T cell repertoires in COVID-19. Sequenced by immunoSEQ multiplex PCR; TCRdb stores in-frame clones only, minus some. The data contain 150,000 to 200,000 clones, more than 75% of them singletons. Sequenced: peripheral blood. Source of these receptors: a human donor in a cohort sampled during active COVID-19.

J is TRBJ1-1 and V is TRBV6-5, with a tentative D call TRBD1 (5 bases). V lost 7 bases and J 6 bases, leaving 15 bases between the germline ends. The CDR3 totals 13 residues. The germline V gene encodes CDR1 MNHEY and CDR2 SVGAGI. The CDR3 DNA reads TGTGCCAGCACTCTACACGGGGGGGCTGAAGCTTTCTTT. Its protein is CASTLHGGAEAFF.

This clone was observed many times. The CDR3 nucleotides are TGTGCCACAAGAGCGGGAGGGCCCTACGAGCAGTACTTC. Amino acids: CATRAGGPYEQYF. The V gene is TRBV28, the J gene TRBJ2-7; TRBD2 matches 10 bases. Trimming removed 10 bases from V and 2 bases from J; junction bases left unmatched: 5. CDR1 and CDR2 from the germline V gene are MDHEN and SYDVKM. The CDR3 has 13 residues.

The chain couples TRBV7-2 to TRBJ2-7, with a tentative D call TRBD2 (5 bases). The V gene lost 5 bases and the J gene lost 4 bases, with 15 bases spanning the gap. There are 14 residues in the CDR3. Germline CDR1 and CDR2: SGHTA and FQGNSA. The CDR3 DNA reads as TGTGCCAGCAGCCCAGCCTCCCTAGCTTACGAGCAGTACTTC. Protein product: CASSPASLAYEQYF.

The gene calls are TRBV11-2 and TRBJ1-1, with 8 bases fitting TRBD1. The V gene's germline CDR1 is SGHAT and CDR2 FQNNGV. CDR3 length: 14 amino acids. J lost 10 bases, V lost 1 base, and 8 bases had no gene match. CDR3 loop: CASSLGRTGQGAFF. CDR3 nucleotides: TGTGCCAGCAGCTTAGGTCGGACAGGGCAGGGAGCTTTCTTT.

The V call is TRBV27, the J call TRBJ2-7, with 10 bases that match TRBD1. The CDR3 covers 16 residues. The germline V gene encodes CDR1 MNHEY and CDR2 SMNVEV (reference sequence). The ends lost 1 base at V and 5 bases at J; junction bases unmatched: 8. CDR3 nucleotide sequence: TGTGCCAGCAGTTTATTTCCTGGGACAGGGGTTGACGAGCAGTACTTC. Protein sequence: CASSLFPGTGVDEQYF.

The rearrangement links TRBV9 to TRBJ2-3; TRBD1 is a possible D gene (5 bases). The V gene's germline CDR1 is SGDLS and CDR2 YYNGEE. This CDR3 spans 16 amino acids. Trimming removed 0 bases from V and 4 bases from J, with 15 bases in between. The CDR3 DNA sequence: TGTGCCAGCAGCGTAGGTGGGGCGGTGATGCCAGATACGCAGTATTTT. Its protein is CASSVGGAVMPDTQYF.

This chain uses TRBV11-2 with TRBJ2-7; 9 bases map to TRBD1. This CDR3 contains 17 residues. Germline loops: CDR1 SGHAT, CDR2 FQNNGV. The V gene end was trimmed by 5 bases and the J gene end by 0 bases; junction bases not matched to a gene: 11. The CDR3 sequence is CASSPNPGTGSSYEQYF. In nucleotides, the CDR3 is TGTGCCAGCAGCCCGAATCCCGGGACAGGGAGCTCCTACGAGCAGTACTTC.

For this clone: The sample has other DNA sequences that encode this CDR3 too. This chain connects TRBV27 to TRBJ2-5; possibly TRBD1 for D (6 bases). The CDR3 totals 14 residues. V was cut by 2 bases and J by 5 bases, with 12 bases left in between. Germline CDR1 and CDR2: MNHEY and SMNVEV (reference sequence). DNA for the CDR3: TGTGCCAGCAGTTTAAGGGGGTTTGGGGAGACCCAGTACTTC. Translated: CASSLRGFGETQYF.

The chain links TRBV12-2 to TRBJ2-7; the DNA was not used to check the table's D call, TRBD2. TRBV12-2 is termed a pseudogene. The CDR3 has 18 residues. CDR3: CASRLGSSGLPLSYEQYF. In DNA, the CDR3 is TGTGCAAGTCGCTTAGGGTCCAGCGGGTTGCCCCTCTCCTACGAGCAGTACTTC.

This clone has only a few counts. The rearrangement links TRBV7-9 to TRBJ1-2, with a possible D match to TRBD1 (5 bases). Germline V gives CDR1 SEHNR, CDR2 FQNEAQ (reference sequence). The ends were cut back, 6 bases at V and 7 bases at J, with 21 bases in the middle. This CDR3 has 15 amino acids. The CDR3 bases are TGTGCCAGCAGTTACGACTCCGGTGGGGCTAGTGGCTACACCTTC. Its protein is CASSYDSGGASGYTF.

The genes are TRBV5-1 and TRBJ2-7; no definite D call. CDR3 length: 14 amino acids. Per the germline V gene, CDR1 is SGHRS and CDR2 is YFSETQ. Trimming shortened V by 2 bases and J by 0 bases, and 9 bases separated the two germline ends. The CDR3 nucleotides read TGCGCCAGCAGCTTAGAAAGCCCCTCCTACGAGCAGTACTTC. Translation gives CASSLESPSYEQYF.

This clone was observed a handful of times. The chain carries TRBV18 and TRBJ1-1; D is possibly TRBD1 (6 bases). Germline assignment: CDR1 KGHSH and CDR2 LQKENI. The CDR3 extends over 14 amino acids. V lost 3 bases and J lost 5, with 13 bases in between. This CDR3 reads CASSPISGDTEAFF. The CDR3 DNA reads as TGTGCCAGCTCACCTATATCAGGGGATACTGAAGCTTTCTTT.

The J gene is TRBJ2-3, the V gene TRBV9; 7 bases map to TRBD2. CDR3 length: 14 amino acids. The V segment lost 0 bases and the J segment 4 bases; nucleotides outside the gene matches: 2. Per germline, CDR1 SGDLS and CDR2 YYNGEE. This CDR3 is CASSVELASDTQYF. DNA of the CDR3: TGTGCCAGCAGCGTAGAACTAGCGTCAGATACGCAGTATTTT.

This clone was detected once. The rearrangement links TRBV6-1 to TRBJ1-5; perhaps TRBD1 as D (6 bases). Germline V gene lookup returns CDR1 MNHNS and CDR2 SASEGT. V was pared by 2 bases and J by 3 bases, with 8 bases between. The CDR3 length is 14 residues. CDR3 coding DNA: TGTGCCAGCAGTGAACAGGGGTTCAATCAGCCCCAGCATTTT. It translates to CASSEQGFNQPQHF.

The chain has TRBV18 and TRBJ2-2; the D gene is possibly TRBD2 (6 bases). V was shortened by 3 bases and J by 4 bases, with 12 bases between the two germline ends. CDR3 length equals 15 residues. Germline values: CDR1 KGHSH, CDR2 LQKENI. As DNA, the CDR3 is TGTGCCAGCTCACCCGCTAGCGCGACCACCGGGGAGCTGTTTTTT. It specifies CASSPASATTGELFF.

The chain employs TRBV5-1 and TRBJ2-5; D is unclear. The CDR3 extends over 11 amino acids. Trimming stripped 4 bases from V and 7 bases from J, with 8 bases between. Per germline, CDR1 SGHRS and CDR2 YFSETQ. This chain's CDR3 is CASSIGVTQYF. In nucleotides, the CDR3 is TGCGCCAGCAGCATCGGAGTGACCCAGTACTTC.

The gene calls are TRBV7-2 and TRBJ1-1; D uncertain. V lost 4 bases and J lost 2, with 11 bases in between. The CDR3 runs to 14 residues. CDR1 and CDR2 from the germline V gene are SGHTA and FQGNSA. The CDR3 DNA reads as TGTGCCAGCAGCTCCATGGCGGTAAACACTGAAGCTTTCTTT. Translation gives CASSSMAVNTEAFF.

The chain links TRBV4-3 to TRBJ2-4; no reliable D call. Trimming cost V 0 bases and J 15 bases, with 15 bases left between them. The CDR3 is 13 amino acids. Germline V gene sequence: CDR1 LGHNA, CDR2 YSLEER. The CDR3 protein is CASSQDRPSARYF. As DNA, the CDR3 is TGCGCCAGCAGCCAAGATCGTCCCTCCGCCAGGTACTTC.

The chain uses TRBV4-3 and TRBJ2-3; TRBD2 matches at 10 bases. The CDR3 runs to 18 residues. Germline values: CDR1 LGHNA, CDR2 YSLEER. V lost 1 base, J lost 1 base, and 8 bases stayed unmatched. This CDR3 is CASSQGHAGTSGTDTQYF. In nucleotides, the CDR3 is TGCGCCAGCAGCCAAGGACATGCCGGGACTAGCGGCACAGATACGCAGTATTTT.

The chain links TRBV2 to TRBJ2-1; TRBD1 matches 7 bases. The ends lost 10 bases at V and 5 bases at J; junction bases unmatched: 5. The CDR3 is 12 residues long. Germline loops: CDR1 SNHLY, CDR2 FYNNEI. CDR3 DNA sequence: TGTGCCACGACAGGGTGGAACAATGAGCAGTTCTTC. This sequence encodes CATTGWNNEQFF. The full variable domain, its missing parts supplied by reference TRBV2 and TRBJ2-1, is EPEVTQTPSHQVTQMGQEVILRCVPISNHLYFYWYRQILGQKVEFLVSFYNNEISEKSEIFDDQFSVERPDGSNFTLKIRSTKLEDSAMYFCATTGWNNEQFFGPGTRLTVL.

The V and J genes are TRBV3-1 (or the pseudogene TRBV3-2) and TRBJ2-5; tentative D call: TRBD2 (6 bases). The CDR3 has 14 residues. With 5 bases removed from V and 1 base from J, the gap between germline ends came to 11 bases. Germline CDR1 and CDR2: LGHDT and YNNKEL (reference sequence). This chain's CDR3 is CASSARDFQETQYF. The DNA of the CDR3 is TGTGCCAGCAGCGCACGGGACTTCCAAGAGACCCAGTACTTC.

This chain uses TRBV25-1 with TRBJ2-2, with 9 bases matching TRBD1. V shed 4 bases and J 6 bases; nucleotides not matched to a gene: 12. Germline-derived CDR1 and CDR2 are MGHDK and SYGVNS. CDR3 size: 17 residues. The CDR3 is CASSGAGGQGLAGELFF. The CDR3 DNA reads TGTGCCAGCAGTGGGGCCGGGGGACAGGGATTGGCCGGGGAGCTGTTTTTT.

CDR3 in DNA: TGTGCCAGCAGTTCCCCCGGGGGGATTGGAAACACCATATATTTT. Its translation: CASSSPGGIGNTIYF. The chain couples TRBV28 to TRBJ1-3; perhaps TRBD1 as D (5 bases). V gave up 4 bases and J gave up 3 bases, with 13 bases separating them. CDR3 length equals 15 residues. Per the germline V gene, CDR1 is MDHEN and CDR2 is SYDVKM.

CDR3 nucleotide sequence: TGCGCCAGCAGCTTGAGAAGGGACAGCGACAGAGGATATGGCTACACCTTC. It codes for CASSLRRDSDRGYGYTF. The chain joins TRBV5-1 to TRBJ1-2; 7 nucleotides align to TRBD1. The ends lost 1 base at V and 5 bases at J; junction bases unmatched: 14. The CDR3 covers 17 residues. Germline V gives CDR1 SGHRS, CDR2 YFSETQ.